Each of the 27 T cell receptor beta chains below was sequenced from the same sample in a study of blood T cell repertoires in COVID-19. Profiling relied on immunoSEQ multiplex PCR, and the TCRdb table lists in-frame clones only, not all of them. The top ten clones hold 3% to 4.5% of a sample with 110,000 to 150,000 clones, about 80% of them seen once. Specimen: peripheral blood. The origin of the receptors is a man in his 70s who had recovered from COVID-19.

The chain is built from TRBV4-2 and TRBJ2-3, with 13 positions matching TRBD2. V lost 0 bases, J lost 8 bases, and 8 bases stayed unmatched. Germline loops: CDR1 LGHNA, CDR2 YNFKEQ. CDR3 length equals 17 residues. CDR3 loop: CASSQELAGGGRGTQYF. CDR3 bases: TGTGCCAGCAGCCAAGAACTAGCGGGAGGGGGGAGAGGTACGCAGTATTTT.

The V and J genes are TRBV7-9 and TRBJ2-2, with unresolved D. The CDR3 consists of 14 residues. The germline V and J ends were trimmed by 2 bases and 5 bases, with 9 bases remaining between them. From germline, CDR1 is SEHNR and CDR2 FQNEAQ (reference sequence). The CDR3 sequence: CASSLMGTTGELFF. The DNA of the CDR3 is TGTGCCAGCAGCTTAATGGGCACGACCGGGGAGCTGTTTTTT.

The chain recombines TRBV2 with TRBJ1-1; possibly TRBD1 for D (6 bases). V dropped 6 bases and J dropped 5 bases, with 19 bases sitting between them. CDR1 is SNHLY, CDR2 FYNNEI, per germline. The CDR3 sequence is 15 residues long. The CDR3, as DNA: TGTGCCAGCAGGAATTATCAGGGGCCAGGGACTGAAGCTTTCTTT. It codes for CASRNYQGPGTEAFF.

The chain links TRBV5-1 to TRBJ2-7, with D maybe TRBD1 (7 bases). CDR1 is SGHRS, CDR2 YFSETQ, per germline. V shed 0 bases and J shed 5 bases, with 12 bases lying between them. The CDR3 has 14 residues. The CDR3: CASSLATRGDEQYF. The CDR3 coding sequence is TGCGCCAGCAGCTTGGCCACCAGGGGGGACGAGCAGTACTTC.

Concerning this clone itself: Other DNA sequences from this sample encode an identical CDR3 as well. The V call is TRBV4-1, the J call TRBJ1-2; the D is unclear. V lost 0 bases, J lost 2 bases, and 10 bases lay in between. The CDR3 loop spans 15 amino acids. The germline V gene encodes CDR1 MGHRA and CDR2 YSYEKL. The CDR3 coding sequence is TGCGCCAGCAGCCAAGAACCCGGGTTAAACTATGGCTACACCTTC. Translated, it gives CASSQEPGLNYGYTF.

V usage is TRBV27 and J usage is TRBJ1-2; unclear D gene. Germline values: CDR1 MNHEY, CDR2 SMNVEV (reference sequence). V lost 6 bases and J 6 bases, leaving 14 bases between the germline ends. CDR3 length: 13 residues. The DNA of the CDR3 is TGTGCCAGCAGAGCCACAGTTCTCAATGGCTACACCTTC. This codes for CASRATVLNGYTF.

This clone was counted a single time. The chain is built from TRBV10-3 and TRBJ1-2, with 9 positions matching TRBD1. Per germline, CDR1 ENHRY and CDR2 SYGVKD. This CDR3 is built from 16 residues. Unmatched junction bases numbered 13, after V lost 6 bases and J lost 5 bases. The DNA of the CDR3 is TGTGCCATCAGCTCGGGACAGGGAACCTTAGGGTATGGCTACACCTTC. Translated: CAISSGQGTLGYGYTF.

The table lists this clone with a few counts. The rearrangement uses TRBV14 and TRBJ2-1; D remains unclear. Germline lookup yields CDR1 SGHDN and CDR2 FVKESK. V was trimmed by 4 bases and J by 0 bases, leaving 7 bases between them. This CDR3 is 14 amino acids long. As DNA, the CDR3 is TGTGCCAGCAGCCCATGGAGCTCCTACAATGAGCAGTTCTTC. It translates to CASSPWSSYNEQFF.

This rearrangement joins TRBV13 to TRBJ1-1; 9 nucleotides match TRBD1. The germline V gene encodes CDR1 PRHDT and CDR2 FYEKMQ (reference sequence). This CDR3 has 16 amino acids. Trimming took 4 bases from V and 1 from J; bases not matched to a gene: 7. The CDR3 region is CASSSQPGQGNTEAFF. The DNA of the CDR3 is TGTGCCAGCAGCTCACAACCGGGACAGGGGAACACTGAAGCTTTCTTT.

The DNA for the CDR3 is TGTGCCAGCAGTGAAGGACGACAGGGGCTGAATAGCAATCAGCCCCAGCATTTT. This sequence encodes CASSEGRQGLNSNQPQHF. V and J are TRBV6-1 and TRBJ1-5; TRBD1 matches 8 bases. V shed 1 base, J shed 0 bases, and the junction held 8 bases outside the gene matches. Per the germline V gene, CDR1 is MNHNS and CDR2 is SASEGT. The CDR3 consists of 18 residues.

Here the CDR3 reads CASSLGQGEETQYF. CDR3 DNA: TGTGCCAGCAGCCTCGGACAGGGGGAAGAGACCCAGTACTTC. This chain links TRBV5-6 with TRBJ2-5; 10 bases map to TRBD1. J lost 3 bases, V lost 4 bases, and 3 bases had no gene match. Germline loops: CDR1 SGHDT, CDR2 YYEEEE. The CDR3 is 14 amino acids.

CDR3 sequence reads: CASRSLSGRATGELFF. CDR3 sequence (DNA): TGTGCCAGCAGATCCCTTAGCGGGAGGGCCACCGGGGAGCTGTTTTTT. This sequence joins TRBV11-2 and TRBJ2-2; 11 bases align to TRBD2. J lost 4 bases, V lost 6 bases, and 7 bases had no gene match. CDR1 is SGHAT, CDR2 FQNNGV, per germline. The CDR3 covers 16 residues.

The chain carries TRBV6-1 and TRBJ2-1; 8 bases are shared with TRBD2. Trimming took 3 bases from V and 6 from J; bases not matched to a gene: 13. This CDR3 has 17 amino acids. The germline CDR1 and CDR2 sequences are MNHNS and SASEGT. CDR3 in DNA: TGTGCCAGCAGTGAGCTAATAGTAGCGGGGAATCTCAATGAGCAGTTCTTC. This encodes CASSELIVAGNLNEQFF.

The chain links TRBV19 to TRBJ1-5; 7 bases are a match to TRBD1. Germline V CDR1 and CDR2: LNHDA, SQIVND (reference sequence). The CDR3 loop spans 17 amino acids. The V segment lost 1 base and the J segment 2 bases; nucleotides outside the gene matches: 8. DNA for the CDR3: TGTGCCAGTAGTATAGCACAGGGGATGATCGGCAATCAGCCCCAGCATTTT. It yields the protein CASSIAQGMIGNQPQHF.

This chain connects TRBV18 to TRBJ1-1, with TRBD1 matching 7 bases. Germline V gives CDR1 KGHSH, CDR2 LQKENI. With 1 base clipped from V and 7 bases from J, the junction kept 3 bases outside the gene matches. This CDR3 is built from 13 residues. This chain's CDR3 is CASSPRTGDEAFF. The DNA of the CDR3 is TGTGCCAGCTCACCACGGACAGGAGATGAAGCTTTCTTT.

The chain combines TRBV5-1 with TRBJ1-2, with 7 bases identical to TRBD1. Trimming cost V 4 bases and J 7 bases; bases outside gene matches: 10. The CDR3 totals 14 residues. Per the germline V gene, CDR1 is SGHRS and CDR2 is YFSETQ. CDR3 in DNA: TGCGCCAGCAGCCTGGGTACAGGGGACGCTGGCTACACCTTC. Translated, it gives CASSLGTGDAGYTF.

CDR3 region: CASSSGLAGVDEQFF. Here the CDR3 DNA reads TGTGCCAGCAGCTCGGGACTAGCGGGAGTGGATGAGCAGTTCTTC. The chain links TRBV7-2 to TRBJ2-1; 14 bases line up with TRBD2. This CDR3 region has 15 residues. Germline V lookup: CDR1 SGHTA, CDR2 FQGNSA. Trimming at V came to 4 bases and at J to 8 bases, leaving 4 bases not matched to a gene.

V and J are TRBV6-5 and TRBJ2-1, with TRBD2 matching 7 bases. V shed 4 bases and J 5 bases; nucleotides not matched to a gene: 11. CDR1 MNHEY and CDR2 SVGAGI come from the germline V gene. This CDR3 region has 16 residues. The DNA for the CDR3 is TGTGCCAGCAGTTCAGGATATATCCTAGCGGACAATGAGCAGTTCTTC. Translation: CASSSGYILADNEQFF.

J is TRBJ2-4 and V is TRBV10-3; 7 nucleotides agree with TRBD2. V lost 0 bases to trimming and J lost 0 bases; unmatched junction nucleotides: 5. The CDR3 runs to 17 residues. CDR1 and CDR2 (germline): ENHRY, SYGVKD. The DNA for the CDR3 is TGTGCCATCAGTGAGTCAGGATGGGGGGGAGCCAAAAACATTCAGTACTTC. It is translated as CAISESGWGGAKNIQYF.

The V and J genes are TRBV21-1 and TRBJ2-7; the listed D gene, TRBD2, was not tested against the DNA. TRBV21-1 is listed as a pseudogene. The CDR3 is 18 amino acids. CDR3 in amino acids: CASSPGRVSAPHSYEQYF. Here the CDR3 DNA reads TGTGCCAGCAGCCCCGGGAGGGTTAGCGCCCCGCACTCCTACGAGCAGTACTTC.

The rearrangement links TRBV6-1 to TRBJ2-7; D remains unclear. V was trimmed by 3 bases and J by 0 bases, leaving 6 bases between them. The CDR3 covers 13 residues. From germline, CDR1 is MNHNS and CDR2 SASEGT. The CDR3 loop reads CASSETSSYEQYF. CDR3 bases: TGTGCCAGCAGTGAGACAAGCTCCTACGAGCAGTACTTC.

The chain joins TRBV4-1 to TRBJ2-1; 8 bases fit TRBD1. J was trimmed by 0 bases and V by 4 bases; bases with no gene match: 2. Germline CDR1 is MGHRA and CDR2 is YSYEKL. The CDR3 has 15 residues. CDR3 sequence (DNA): TGCGCCAGCAGCCTCGACAGGGGCTCCTACAATGAGCAGTTCTTC. Protein sequence: CASSLDRGSYNEQFF.

V usage is TRBV2 and J usage is TRBJ2-1; unclear D gene. V lost 5 bases and J 8 bases, leaving 13 bases between the germline ends. CDR3 size: 13 residues. Germline V gene lookup returns CDR1 SNHLY and CDR2 FYNNEI. This CDR3 is CASSTRYSDEQFF. The CDR3 nucleotides read TGTGCCAGCAGTACCCGATACTCGGATGAGCAGTTCTTC.

This rearrangement joins TRBV5-1 to TRBJ1-4; weak D call: TRBD1 (5 bases). The V end was cut by 5 bases, the J end by 6 bases, with 8 bases between. CDR1 is SGHRS and CDR2 is YFSETQ in the germline V gene. The CDR3 runs 12 residues. The CDR3 coding sequence is TGCGCCAGCAGAGGGGAGGATGAAAAACTGTTTTTT. It encodes CASRGEDEKLFF.

This clone was found a few times. The V and J genes are TRBV11-2 and TRBJ2-1, with 13 bases that match TRBD2. J gave up 8 bases and V 2 bases, and 12 bases lay outside the gene matches. Germline lookup yields CDR1 SGHAT and CDR2 FQNNGV. The CDR3 sequence is 18 residues long. The CDR3 loop reads CASSLFRPGTSGKHEQFF. The CDR3 coding sequence is TGTGCCAGCAGCTTATTCCGGCCGGGGACTAGCGGGAAGCATGAGCAGTTCTTC. The full variable domain, its missing parts supplied by reference TRBV11-2 and TRBJ2-1, is EAGVAQSPRYKIIEKRQSVAFWCNPISGHATLYWYQQILGQGPKLLIQFQNNGVVDDSQLPKDRFSAERLKGVDSTLKIQPAKLEDSAVYLCASSLFRPGTSGKHEQFFGPGTRLTVL.

This clone was observed once. This chain links TRBV4-1 with TRBJ2-7, with D maybe TRBD1 (6 bases). Germline V lookup: CDR1 MGHRA, CDR2 YSYEKL. This CDR3 is 15 amino acids long. Trimming took off 0 bases at V and 7 bases at J, with 16 bases between the two ends. CDR3: CASSQEPLGGREQYF. The CDR3 DNA sequence: TGCGCCAGCAGCCAAGAACCCCTAGGGGGAAGAGAGCAGTACTTC.

V and J are TRBV30 and TRBJ2-7; D perhaps matches TRBD1 (5 bases). Trimming removed 4 bases from V and 2 bases from J, with 12 bases in between. Looked up from germline, CDR1 is GTSNPN and CDR2 is SVGIG (reference sequence). The CDR3 contains 13 residues. The CDR3 sequence: CAWKGDLTYEQYF. For the CDR3, the DNA is TGTGCCTGGAAAGGGGATTTAACCTACGAGCAGTACTTC.